This T cell receptor beta chain is drawn from a study of response to subunit inactivated influenza vaccine. Findings and caveats of the study: Seasonal influenza vaccination, on each occasion, was suggested by the authors to recruit few new T cells.

One entry per CDR3 protein results from TCRdb running MiXCR on the RT-PCR reads. The sample lists hundreds of thousands of distinct CDR3 sequences, around a fifth occurring once. In its sample, this clonotype was seen many times. Its antigen remains unknown. Deletions cut 0 bases from V and 4 bases from J, with 12 bases between. Per the germline V gene, CDR1 is MNHEY and CDR2 is SVGAGI. The CDR3 length is 15 residues. The TCR was taken from a man aged 50 to 69 who received an inactivated influenza vaccine. This chain links TRBV6-5 with TRBJ1-2, with D possibly TRBD1 on 6 matching bases. The input for sequencing was PBMCs from blood, taken approximately 20 months after vaccination. CDR3 DNA sequence: TGTGCCAGCAGTTACTCGACGCAGGGGAGCTATGGCTACACCTTC. Translation gives CASSYSTQGSYGYTF.